This T cell receptor beta chain derives from a study of cytomegalovirus exposure and HLA in healthy donors. On this clone: What it binds is not known.

Study-wide findings and caveats: The study found most TCR sequences rare, yet found some public TCRs in many donors. Altogether, 160 or so TCR beta chains were recorded as cytomegalovirus-associated. Subsequent analysis revealed that first-cohort TCR clusters tended to co-occur in the roughly 120 validation repertoires.

Germline V gene data show CDR1 as SGHTA and CDR2 as FQGNSA. This CDR3 contains 13 residues. The ends were cut back, 5 bases at V and 0 bases at J, with 7 bases in the middle. Method: immunoSEQ multiplex PCR; TCRdb's copy keeps in-frame clones and lacks some. The sample has 98,000 or so clones; about 85% are singletons. The chain uses TRBV7-2 and TRBJ1-1; D unclear. The sequence was collected from a woman younger than 30 in good health and CMV-seronegative. What was sequenced was PBMCs. Written as DNA, the CDR3 is TGTGCCAGCAGCCAACATATGAACACTGAAGCTTTCTTT. Protein sequence: CASSQHMNTEAFF.